This TCR beta chain was found in a study of blood T cell repertoires in COVID-19. Study in general: T cells, B-cell-depleted T cells, or PBMCs provided the cDNA or gDNA that served as material.

Germline V gene data show CDR1 as KGHSH and CDR2 as LQKENI. The trim removed 2 bases at V and 0 bases at J, leaving 9 bases unmatched. There are 18 residues in the CDR3. Assay used: immunoSEQ multiplex PCR; TCRdb lists only in-frame clones, some missing. The data hold 250,000 to 300,000 clones, with 80% to 90% observed a single time. Sample: peripheral blood. This clonotype originated in a woman in her 50s with COVID-19, enrolled during active disease. The chain joins TRBV18 to TRBJ2-2, with 7 bases fitting TRBD2. This chain's CDR3 is CASSPFIGRTTNTGELFF. The CDR3 DNA reads TGTGCCAGCTCACCATTTATCGGGAGGACCACGAACACCGGGGAGCTGTTTTTT.